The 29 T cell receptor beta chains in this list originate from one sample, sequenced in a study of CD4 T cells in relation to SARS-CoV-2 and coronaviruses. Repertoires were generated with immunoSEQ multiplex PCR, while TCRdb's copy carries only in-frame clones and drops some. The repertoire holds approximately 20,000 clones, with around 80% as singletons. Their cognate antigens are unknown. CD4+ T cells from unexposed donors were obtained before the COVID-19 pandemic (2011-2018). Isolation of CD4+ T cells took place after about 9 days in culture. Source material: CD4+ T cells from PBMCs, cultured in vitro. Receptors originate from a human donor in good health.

The CDR3 nucleotides read TGTGCCAGCAGCGTAGGACTGAATCAGCCCCAGCATTTT. Translation: CASSVGLNQPQHF. The rearrangement joins TRBV9 to TRBJ1-5; D remains ambiguous. CDR3 length: 13 residues. Trimming stripped 0 bases from V and 4 bases from J, with 5 bases between. CDR1 is SGDLS and CDR2 is YYNGEE in the germline V gene.

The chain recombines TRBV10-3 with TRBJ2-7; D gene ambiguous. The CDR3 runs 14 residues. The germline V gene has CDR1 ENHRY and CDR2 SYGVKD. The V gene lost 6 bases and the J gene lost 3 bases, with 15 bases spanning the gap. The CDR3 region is CAIRDPPEVYEQYF. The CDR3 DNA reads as TGTGCCATCAGGGACCCCCCGGAAGTCTACGAGCAGTACTTC.

The CDR3, as DNA: TGTGCCAGCGGGTGGCGAGGGGGGACAGGACGCTACGAGCAGTACTTC. Translation: CASGWRGGTGRYEQYF. This chain links TRBV7-9 with TRBJ2-7; TRBD1 matches 8 bases. The germline V gene encodes CDR1 SEHNR and CDR2 FQNEAQ (reference sequence). The CDR3 runs 16 residues. V dropped 8 bases and J dropped 3; count of bases not matched to a gene: 15.

The CDR3 bases are TGTGCCAGCAGCCCCCGTGCGGGAGGTGGTATAGATACGCAGTATTTT. The encoded protein is CASSPRAGGGIDTQYF. This chain uses TRBV7-3 with TRBJ2-3; 8 positions agree with TRBD2. V trimming: 5 bases; J trimming: 5 bases; junction bases outside the gene matches: 12. The CDR3 totals 16 residues. The germline CDR1 and CDR2 sequences are SGHTA and FQGTGA.

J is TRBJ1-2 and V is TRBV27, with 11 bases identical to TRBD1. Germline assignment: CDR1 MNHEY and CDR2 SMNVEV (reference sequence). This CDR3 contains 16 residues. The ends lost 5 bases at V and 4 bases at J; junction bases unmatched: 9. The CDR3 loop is CASSPLPDRGLYGYTF. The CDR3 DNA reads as TGTGCCAGCAGTCCACTCCCGGACAGGGGGCTCTATGGCTACACCTTC.

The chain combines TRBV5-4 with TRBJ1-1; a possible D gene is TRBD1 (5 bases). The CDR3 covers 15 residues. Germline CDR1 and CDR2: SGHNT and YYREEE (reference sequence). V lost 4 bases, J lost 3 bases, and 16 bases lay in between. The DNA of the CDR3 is TGTGCCAGCAGCCCTATGGGAGGGGCTGACACTGAAGCTTTCTTT. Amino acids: CASSPMGGADTEAFF.

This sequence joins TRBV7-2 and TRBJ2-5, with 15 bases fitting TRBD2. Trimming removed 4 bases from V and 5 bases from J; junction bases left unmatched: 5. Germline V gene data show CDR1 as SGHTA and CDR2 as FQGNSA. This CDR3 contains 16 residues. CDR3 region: CASSSGLAGGVETQYF. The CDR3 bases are TGTGCCAGCAGCTCGGGACTAGCGGGAGGTGTGGAGACCCAGTACTTC.

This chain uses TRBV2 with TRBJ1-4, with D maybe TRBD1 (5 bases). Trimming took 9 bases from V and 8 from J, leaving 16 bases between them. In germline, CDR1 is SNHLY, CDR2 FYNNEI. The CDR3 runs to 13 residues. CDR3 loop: CASVMQGGEKLFF. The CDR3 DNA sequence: TGTGCCAGTGTGATGCAGGGTGGGGAAAAACTGTTTTTT.

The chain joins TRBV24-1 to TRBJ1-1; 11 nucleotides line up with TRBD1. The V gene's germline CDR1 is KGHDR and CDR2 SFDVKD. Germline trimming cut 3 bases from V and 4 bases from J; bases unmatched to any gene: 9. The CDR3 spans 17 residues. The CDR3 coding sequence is TGTGCCACCAGTGATCCCCCTCGGACAGGGGGCATCACTGAAGCTTTCTTT. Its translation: CATSDPPRTGGITEAFF.

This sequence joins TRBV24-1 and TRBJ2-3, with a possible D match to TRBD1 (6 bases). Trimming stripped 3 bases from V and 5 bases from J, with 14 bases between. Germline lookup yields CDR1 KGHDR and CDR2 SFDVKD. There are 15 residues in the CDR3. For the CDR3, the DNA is TGTGCCACCAGTGATGGATCACAGGGAAGAGATACGCAGTATTTT. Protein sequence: CATSDGSQGRDTQYF.

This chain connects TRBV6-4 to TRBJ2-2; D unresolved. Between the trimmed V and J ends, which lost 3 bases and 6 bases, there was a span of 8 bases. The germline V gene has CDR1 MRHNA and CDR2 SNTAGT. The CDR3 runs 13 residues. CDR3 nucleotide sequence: TGTGCCAGCAGTGAAAGGGAAGCCGGGGAGCTGTTTTTT. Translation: CASSEREAGELFF.

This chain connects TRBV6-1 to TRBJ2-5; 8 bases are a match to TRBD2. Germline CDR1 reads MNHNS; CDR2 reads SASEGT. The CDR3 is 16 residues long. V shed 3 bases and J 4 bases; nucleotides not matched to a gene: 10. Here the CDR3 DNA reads TGTGCCAGCAGTGAGGTCCCAGGTAGCGGGACAGAGACCCAGTACTTC. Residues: CASSEVPGSGTETQYF.

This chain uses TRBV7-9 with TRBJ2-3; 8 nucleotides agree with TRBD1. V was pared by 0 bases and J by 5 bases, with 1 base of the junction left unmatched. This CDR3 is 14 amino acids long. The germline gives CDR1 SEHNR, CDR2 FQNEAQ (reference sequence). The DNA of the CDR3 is TGTGCCAGCAGCTTAGCCAGGGGGCAAGATACGCAGTATTTT. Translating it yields CASSLARGQDTQYF.

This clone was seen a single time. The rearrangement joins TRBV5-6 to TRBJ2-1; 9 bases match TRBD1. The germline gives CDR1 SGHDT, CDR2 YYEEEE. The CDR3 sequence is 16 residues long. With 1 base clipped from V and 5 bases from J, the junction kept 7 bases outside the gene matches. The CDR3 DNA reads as TGTGCCAGCAGCTTGAATGCGGGACAGGGTGACAATGAGCAGTTCTTC. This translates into CASSLNAGQGDNEQFF.

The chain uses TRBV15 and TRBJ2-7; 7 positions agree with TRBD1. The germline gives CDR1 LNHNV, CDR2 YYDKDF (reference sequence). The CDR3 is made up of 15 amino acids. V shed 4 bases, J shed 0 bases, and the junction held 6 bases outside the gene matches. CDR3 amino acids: CATSNLRTGSYEQYF. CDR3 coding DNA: TGTGCCACCAGCAATCTAAGGACAGGCTCCTACGAGCAGTACTTC. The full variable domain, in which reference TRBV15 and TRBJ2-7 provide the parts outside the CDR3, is DAMVIQNPRYQVTQFGKPVTLSCSQTLNHNVMYWYQQKSSQAPKLLFHYYDKDFNNEADTPDNFQSRRPNTSFCFLDIRSPGLGDTAMYLCATSNLRTGSYEQYFGPGTRLTVT.

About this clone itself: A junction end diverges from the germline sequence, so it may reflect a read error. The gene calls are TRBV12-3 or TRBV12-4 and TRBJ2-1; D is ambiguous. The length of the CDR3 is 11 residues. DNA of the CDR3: TGTGCCAGCAGTCTGGGCCGTCCTGGGGTCTTC. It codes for CASSLGRPGVF.

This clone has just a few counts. The DNA for the CDR3 is TGTGCCACCCGAGGAGGGAGGGACACCGGGGAGCTGTTTTTT. The encoded protein is CATRGGRDTGELFF. This sequence joins TRBV24-1 and TRBJ2-2; the match to TRBD2 covers 7 bases. Germline loops: CDR1 KGHDR, CDR2 SFDVKD. This CDR3 is built from 14 residues. Trimming cost V 9 bases and J 3 bases; bases outside gene matches: 6.

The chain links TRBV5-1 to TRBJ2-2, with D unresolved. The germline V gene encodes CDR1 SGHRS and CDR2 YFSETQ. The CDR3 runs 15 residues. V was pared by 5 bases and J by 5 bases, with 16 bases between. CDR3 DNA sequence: TGCGCCAGCAGTCTCTTAAGGATCTCGACCGGGGAGCTGTTTTTT. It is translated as CASSLLRISTGELFF.

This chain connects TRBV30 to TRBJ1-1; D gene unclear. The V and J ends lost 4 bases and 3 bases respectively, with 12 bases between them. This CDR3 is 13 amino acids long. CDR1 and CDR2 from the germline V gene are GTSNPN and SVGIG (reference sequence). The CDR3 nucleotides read TGTGCCTGGACTGGCGTGCGGGACACTGAAGCTTTCTTT. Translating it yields CAWTGVRDTEAFF.

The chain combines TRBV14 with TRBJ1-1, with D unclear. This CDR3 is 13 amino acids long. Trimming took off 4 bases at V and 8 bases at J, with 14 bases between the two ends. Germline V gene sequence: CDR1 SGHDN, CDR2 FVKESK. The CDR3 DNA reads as TGTGCCAGCAGCCCAAGAATGAGCGGAGAAGCTTTCTTT. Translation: CASSPRMSGEAFF.

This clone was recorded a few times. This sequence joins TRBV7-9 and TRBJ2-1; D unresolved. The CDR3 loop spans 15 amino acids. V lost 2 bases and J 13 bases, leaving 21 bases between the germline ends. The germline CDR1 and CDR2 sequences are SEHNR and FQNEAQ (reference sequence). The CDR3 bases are TGTGCCAGCAGCTTAAGTGCGGCTAGTAGGCTGGGACAGTTCTTC. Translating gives CASSLSAASRLGQFF.

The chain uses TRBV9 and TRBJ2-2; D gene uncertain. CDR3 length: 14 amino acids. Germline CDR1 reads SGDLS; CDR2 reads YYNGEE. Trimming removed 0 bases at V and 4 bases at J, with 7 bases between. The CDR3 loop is CASSVGRGTGELFF. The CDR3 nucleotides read TGTGCCAGCAGCGTAGGCAGAGGCACCGGGGAGCTGTTTTTT. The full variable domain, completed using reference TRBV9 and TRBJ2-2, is DSGVTQTPKHLITATGQRVTLRCSPRSGDLSVYWYQQSLDQGLQFLIQYYNGEERAKGNILERFSAQQFPDLHSELNLSSLELGDSALYFCASSVGRGTGELFFGEGSRLTVL.

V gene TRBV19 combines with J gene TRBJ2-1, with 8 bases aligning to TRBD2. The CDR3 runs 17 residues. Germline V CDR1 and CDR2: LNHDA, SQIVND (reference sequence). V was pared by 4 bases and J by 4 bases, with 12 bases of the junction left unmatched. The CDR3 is CASSTHIAGSFYNEQFF. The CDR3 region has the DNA TGTGCCAGTAGTACCCACATAGCGGGGAGTTTTTACAATGAGCAGTTCTTC.

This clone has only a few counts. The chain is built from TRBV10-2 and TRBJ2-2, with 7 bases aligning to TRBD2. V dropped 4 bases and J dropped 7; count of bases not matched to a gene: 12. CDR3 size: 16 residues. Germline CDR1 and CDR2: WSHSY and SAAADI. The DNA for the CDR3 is TGCGCCAGCAGTGTCCTAGCGGACCAACTGAACGGGGAGCTGTTTTTT. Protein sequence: CASSVLADQLNGELFF.

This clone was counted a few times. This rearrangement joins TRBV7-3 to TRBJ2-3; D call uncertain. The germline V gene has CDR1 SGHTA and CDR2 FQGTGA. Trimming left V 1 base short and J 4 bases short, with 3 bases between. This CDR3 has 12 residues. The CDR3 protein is CASSLSSDTQYF. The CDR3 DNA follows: TGTGCCAGCAGCTTAAGCTCAGATACGCAGTATTTT.

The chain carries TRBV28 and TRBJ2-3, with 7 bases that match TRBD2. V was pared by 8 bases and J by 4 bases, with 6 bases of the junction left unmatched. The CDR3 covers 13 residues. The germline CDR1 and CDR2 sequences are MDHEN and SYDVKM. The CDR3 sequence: CASGGTNADTQYF. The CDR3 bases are TGTGCCAGCGGGGGGACTAACGCAGATACGCAGTATTTT. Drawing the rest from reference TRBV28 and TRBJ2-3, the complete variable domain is DVKVTQSSRYLVKRTGEKVFLECVQDMDHENMFWYRQDPGLGLRLIYFSYDVKMKEKGDIPEGYSVSREKKERFSLILESASTNQTSMYLCASGGTNADTQYFGPGTRLTVL.

For the CDR3, the DNA is TGTGCCTGGGGGCGGGACAGGGCCGCTACCGAGCAGTACTTC. The encoded protein is CAWGRDRAATEQYF. The J gene is TRBJ2-7, the V gene TRBV30; 9 nucleotides match TRBD1. Germline lookup yields CDR1 GTSNPN and CDR2 SVGIG (reference sequence). The length of the CDR3 is 14 residues. Germline trimming cut 5 bases from V and 6 bases from J; bases unmatched to any gene: 11. The full variable domain, completed using reference TRBV30 and TRBJ2-7, is SQTIHQWPATLVQPVGSPLSLECTVEGTSNPNLYWYRQAAGRGLQLLFYSVGIGQISSEVPQNLSASRPQDRQFILSSKKLLLSDSGFYLCAWGRDRAATEQYFGPGTRLTVT.

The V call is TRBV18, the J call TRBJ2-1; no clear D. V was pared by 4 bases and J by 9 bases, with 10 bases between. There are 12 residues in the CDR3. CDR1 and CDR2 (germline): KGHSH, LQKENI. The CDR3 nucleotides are TGTGCCAGCTCACTCGGGTCAGGTGAGCAGTTCTTC. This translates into CASSLGSGEQFF.

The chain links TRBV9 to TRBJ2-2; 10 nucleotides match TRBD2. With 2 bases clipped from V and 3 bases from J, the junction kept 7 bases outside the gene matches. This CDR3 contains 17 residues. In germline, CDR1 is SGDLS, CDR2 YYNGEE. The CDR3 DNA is TGTGCCAGCAGCGTTTTCAGCGGGAGGGGATACACCGGGGAGCTGTTTTTT. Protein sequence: CASSVFSGRGYTGELFF.